The present TCR beta chain was sequenced within a study of blood T cell repertoires in COVID-19 (dated by TCRdb to the early 2020s). Context from the whole study: The collaborator samples originated in the United States, Italy and Spain and spanned the acute and convalescent phases of COVID-19. The material from the prospective study consisted of cDNA or gDNA derived from T cells, B-cell-depleted T cells, or PBMCs. Deeply sampled blood TCRbeta repertoires from subjects exposed to, actively infected with, or recovered from COVID-19 were included in the dataset. The repertoires were made available in a free public database intended to serve as a resource for research on the immune response to SARS-CoV-2. The samples were drawn from the first 160 participants of the ongoing ImmuneRACE study and from roughly 1,300 subjects provided by 6 global collaborators. Nearly every sample came with metadata listing a de-identified subject ID, COVID-19 status, age in years and sex. Where available, HLA class I and class II types were taken from metadata supplied by the sample provider and were not determined by assay-based typing. General conclusions and limits of the study: The amount of clinical and demographic metadata varied by source and participant and was provided uncurated.

The collaborating institutions used their own protocols to collect whole blood in K2EDTA tubes. For TCRbeta analysis, collaborator samples were shipped as frozen whole blood, as isolated PBMCs, or as DNA extracted from either sample type. V loses 1 base at its end and J loses 11 bases; junction bases beyond the gene matches: 8. The CDR3 runs 13 residues from the cysteine to the phenylalanine. This entry keeps only the CDR3 DNA: 39 bases, framed from base 1. For CDR1 and CDR2, the germline V gene lists MDHEN and SYDVKM. In regard to this clone: Its antigen specificity is not known. Base qualities are not recorded, but no much larger clone differs from it by a single base.

The immunoSEQ Assay, a bias-controlled multiplex PCR, was used to amplify TCRbeta CDR3 regions from genomic DNA. In the source study's methods: The number of nucleated cells in each sample was estimated by amplification of reference gene primers within the assay. To quantify the absolute abundance of each unique TCRbeta CDR3 rearrangement, sequence reads were collapsed and filtered. For each sample, productive Simpson clonality was calculated by taking the square root of Simpson's diversity index across productive rearrangements. Here the immuneACCESS table is served through TCRdb, limited to in-frame sequences with V and J called. Missing clones are a known gap in these copies; in checked studies unresolved V genes cover under half, and the rest lacks a known reason. The V and J calls and clone size come from that table; D and trimming were worked out from the DNA. Recorded for this sample are some 200,000 clones; less than 90% of them occurred a single time. The leading ten clones occupy around 6.3% of the sample.

The specimen sequenced was peripheral blood. This receptor chain uses TRBV28 and TRBJ2-7, and TRBD2 aligns with 7 junction nucleotides. This TCR was recovered from a woman aged 40 to 55 with acute or convalescent COVID-19. The DNA sequence reads TGTGCCAGCAGTTTATTGAGGCGGGGGAGGGAGTACTTC. Protein translation: CASSLLRRGREYF.